The present T cell receptor (beta chain) was sequenced within a study of blood T cell repertoires in COVID-19. Turning to the study itself: Spain, Italy and the United States supplied samples that represented acute and convalescent COVID-19. In each case, the material was cDNA or gDNA derived from T cells, B-cell-depleted T cells, or PBMCs.

V was clipped by 2 bases and J by 2 bases; unmatched bases: 0. The CDR3 runs 13 residues. Germline V lookup: CDR1 SGHNT, CDR2 YYREEE (reference sequence). Authors' processing steps: Scientists estimated how many nucleated cells there were by amplifying reference gene primers. Generated by immunoSEQ multiplex PCR, the TCRdb table keeps only in-frame clones and is missing some. The V and J calls and clone size come from that table; D and trimming were worked out from the DNA. Among about 35,000 clones listed, 80% to 90% were seen once. This clone was picked up a small number of times. The TCR was taken from a man at least 80 years old with active COVID-19. This chain links TRBV5-4 with TRBJ1-2; 7 positions agree with TRBD1. The sample comprised peripheral blood. CDR3: CASSLQGNYGYTF. In nucleotides, the CDR3 is TGTGCCAGCAGCTTACAGGGGAACTATGGCTACACCTTC.